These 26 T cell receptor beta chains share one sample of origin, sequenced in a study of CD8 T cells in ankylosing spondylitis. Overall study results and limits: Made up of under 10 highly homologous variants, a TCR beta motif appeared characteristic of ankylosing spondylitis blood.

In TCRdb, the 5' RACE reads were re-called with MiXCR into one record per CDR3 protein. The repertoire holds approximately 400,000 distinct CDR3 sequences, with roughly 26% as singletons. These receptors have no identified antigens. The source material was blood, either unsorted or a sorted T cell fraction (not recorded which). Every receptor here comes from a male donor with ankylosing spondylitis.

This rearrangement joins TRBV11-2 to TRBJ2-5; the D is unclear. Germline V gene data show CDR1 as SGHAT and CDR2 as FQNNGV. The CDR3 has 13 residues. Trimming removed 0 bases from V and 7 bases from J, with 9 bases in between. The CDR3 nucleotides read TGTGCCAGCAGCTTAGAGGGCCCGTCGACCCAGTACTTC. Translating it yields CASSLEGPSTQYF. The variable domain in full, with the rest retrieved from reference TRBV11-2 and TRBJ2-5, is EAGVAQSPRYKIIEKRQSVAFWCNPISGHATLYWYQQILGQGPKLLIQFQNNGVVDDSQLPKDRFSAERLKGVDSTLKIQPAKLEDSAVYLCASSLEGPSTQYFGPGTRLLVL.

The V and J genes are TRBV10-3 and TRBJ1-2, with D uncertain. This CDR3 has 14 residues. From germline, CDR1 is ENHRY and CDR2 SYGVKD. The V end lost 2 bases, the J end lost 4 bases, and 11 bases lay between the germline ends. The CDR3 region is CAISEGKGFYGYTF. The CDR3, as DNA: TGTGCCATCAGTGAGGGAAAGGGATTCTATGGCTACACCTTC.

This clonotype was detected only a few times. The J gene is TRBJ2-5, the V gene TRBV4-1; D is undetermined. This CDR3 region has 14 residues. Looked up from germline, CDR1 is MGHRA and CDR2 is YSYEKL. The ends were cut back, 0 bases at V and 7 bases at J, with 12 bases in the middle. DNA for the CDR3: TGCGCCAGCAGCCAAGATGAACAACAGAGGACCCAGTACTTC. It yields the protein CASSQDEQQRTQYF.

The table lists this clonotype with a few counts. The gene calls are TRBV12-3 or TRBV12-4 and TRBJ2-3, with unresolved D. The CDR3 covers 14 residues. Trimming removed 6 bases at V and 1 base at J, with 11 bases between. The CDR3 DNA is TGTGCCAGCAGGCCCCCCGGCGGCACAGATACGCAGTATTTT. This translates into CASRPPGGTDTQYF.

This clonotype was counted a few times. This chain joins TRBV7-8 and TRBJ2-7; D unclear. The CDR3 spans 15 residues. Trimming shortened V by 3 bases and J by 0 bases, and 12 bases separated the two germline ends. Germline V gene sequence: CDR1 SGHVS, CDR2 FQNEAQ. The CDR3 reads CASSFSTPSSYEQYF. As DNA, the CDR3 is TGTGCCAGCAGCTTCTCGACGCCGAGCTCCTACGAGCAGTACTTC. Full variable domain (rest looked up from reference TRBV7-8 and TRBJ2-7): GAGVSQSPRYKVAKRGQDVALRCDPISGHVSLFWYQQALGQGPEFLTYFQNEAQLDKSGLPSDRFFAERPEGSVSTLKIQRTQQEDSAVYLCASSFSTPSSYEQYFGPGTRLTVT.

The CDR3 coding sequence is TGTGCCAGCAGCCCCATAGCGGGAGGTCGGTTGGATGAGCAGTTCTTC. As protein: CASSPIAGGRLDEQFF. The J gene is TRBJ2-1, the V gene TRBV6-1; 10 bases line up with TRBD2. V lost 6 bases and J lost 8; bases outside the gene matches: 13. This CDR3 is 16 amino acids long. Germline CDR1 is MNHNS and CDR2 is SASEGT.

The CDR3 loop reads CSARAYEGTGELFF. The CDR3 bases are TGCAGTGCTAGAGCCTACGAAGGGACCGGGGAGCTGTTTTTT. The rearrangement joins TRBV20-1 to TRBJ2-2; D remains ambiguous. CDR1 and CDR2 (germline): DFQATT, SNEGSKA (reference sequence). The CDR3 loop spans 14 amino acids. V gave up 1 base and J gave up 5 bases, with 11 bases separating them.

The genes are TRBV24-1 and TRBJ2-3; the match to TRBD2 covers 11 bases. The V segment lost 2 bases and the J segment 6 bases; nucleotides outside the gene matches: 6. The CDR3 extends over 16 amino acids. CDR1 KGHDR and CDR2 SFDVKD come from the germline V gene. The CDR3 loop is CATSDSLAGVGDTQYF. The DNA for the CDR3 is TGTGCCACCAGTGATTCACTAGCGGGAGTAGGGGATACGCAGTATTTT.

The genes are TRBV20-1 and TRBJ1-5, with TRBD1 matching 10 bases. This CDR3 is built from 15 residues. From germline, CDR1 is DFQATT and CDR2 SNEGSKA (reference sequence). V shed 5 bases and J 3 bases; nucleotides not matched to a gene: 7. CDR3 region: CSAAGQGSLNQPQHF. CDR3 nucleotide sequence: TGCAGTGCTGCGGGACAGGGGTCCCTCAATCAGCCCCAGCATTTT.

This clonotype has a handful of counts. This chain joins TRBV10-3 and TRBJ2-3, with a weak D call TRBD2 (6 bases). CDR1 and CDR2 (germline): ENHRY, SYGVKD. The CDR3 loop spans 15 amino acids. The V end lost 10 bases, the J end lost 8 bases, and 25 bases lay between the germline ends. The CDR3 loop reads CATLFREDSGGTQYF. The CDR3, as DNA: TGTGCCACCTTATTCAGGGAGGATTCGGGCGGTACGCAGTATTTT.

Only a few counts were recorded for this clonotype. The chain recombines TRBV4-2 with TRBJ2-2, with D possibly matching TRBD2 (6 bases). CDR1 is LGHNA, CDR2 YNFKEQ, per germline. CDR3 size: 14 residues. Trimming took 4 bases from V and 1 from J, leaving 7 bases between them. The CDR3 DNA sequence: TGTGCCAGCAGCCCCGGGGGGAACACCGGGGAGCTGTTTTTT. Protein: CASSPGGNTGELFF.

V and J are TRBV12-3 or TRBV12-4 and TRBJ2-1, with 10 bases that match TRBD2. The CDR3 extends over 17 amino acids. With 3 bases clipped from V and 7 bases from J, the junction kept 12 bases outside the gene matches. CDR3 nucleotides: TGTGCCAGCAGTTTTTCCGGGGGAGCGGGAGGGAGAAATGAGCAGTTCTTC. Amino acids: CASSFSGGAGGRNEQFF.

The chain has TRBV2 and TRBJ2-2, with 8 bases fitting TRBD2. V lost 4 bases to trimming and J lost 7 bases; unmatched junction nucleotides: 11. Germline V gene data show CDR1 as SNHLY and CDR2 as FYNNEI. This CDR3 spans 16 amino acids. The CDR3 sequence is CASSVATAGVVGELFF. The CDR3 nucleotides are TGTGCCAGCAGTGTGGCTACAGCGGGGGTCGTCGGGGAGCTGTTTTTT.

The DNA for the CDR3 is TGTGCCATCAGTGAGTCCTGGGGAGGCAATCAGCCCCAGCATTTT. This translates into CAISESWGGNQPQHF. The chain uses TRBV10-3 and TRBJ1-5, with unresolved D. CDR1 ENHRY and CDR2 SYGVKD come from the germline V gene. CDR3 length equals 15 residues. Trimming shortened V by 0 bases and J by 2 bases, and 8 bases separated the two germline ends.

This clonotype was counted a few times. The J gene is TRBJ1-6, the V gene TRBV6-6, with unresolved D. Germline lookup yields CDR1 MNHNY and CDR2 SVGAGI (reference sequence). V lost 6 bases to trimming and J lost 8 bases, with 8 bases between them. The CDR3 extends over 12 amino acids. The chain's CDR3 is CASRRPDSPLHF. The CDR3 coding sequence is TGTGCCAGCAGGAGACCCGATTCACCCCTCCACTTT.

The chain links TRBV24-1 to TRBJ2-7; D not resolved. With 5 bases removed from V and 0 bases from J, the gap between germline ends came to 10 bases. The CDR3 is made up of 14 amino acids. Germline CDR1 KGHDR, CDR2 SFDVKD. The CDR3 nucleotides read TGTGCCACCAGTGCGGCAGGTAACTCCTACGAGCAGTACTTC. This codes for CATSAAGNSYEQYF.

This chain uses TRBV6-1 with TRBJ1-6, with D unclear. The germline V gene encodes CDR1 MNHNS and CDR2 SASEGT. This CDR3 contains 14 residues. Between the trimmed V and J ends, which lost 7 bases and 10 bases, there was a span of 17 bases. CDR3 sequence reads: CASNPWGRGSPLHF. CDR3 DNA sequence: TGTGCCAGCAACCCGTGGGGTCGAGGATCACCCCTCCACTTT.

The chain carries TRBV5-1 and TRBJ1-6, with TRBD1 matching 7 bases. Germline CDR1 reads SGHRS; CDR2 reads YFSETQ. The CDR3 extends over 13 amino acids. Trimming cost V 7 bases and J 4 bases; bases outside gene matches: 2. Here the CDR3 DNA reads TGCGCCAGCGGACAGGAATATAATTCACCCCTCCACTTT. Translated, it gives CASGQEYNSPLHF. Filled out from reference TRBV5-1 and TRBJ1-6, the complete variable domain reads KAGVTQTPRYLIKTRGQQVTLSCSPISGHRSVSWYQQTPGQGLQFLFEYFSETQRNKGNFPGRFSGRQFSNSRSEMNVSTLELGDSALYLCASGQEYNSPLHFGNGTRLTVT.

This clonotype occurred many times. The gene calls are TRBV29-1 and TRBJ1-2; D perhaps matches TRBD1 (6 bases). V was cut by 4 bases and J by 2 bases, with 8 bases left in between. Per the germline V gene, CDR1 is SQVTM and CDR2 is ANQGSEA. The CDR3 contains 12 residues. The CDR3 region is CSVVRGNYGYTF. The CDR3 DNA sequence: TGCAGCGTTGTCAGGGGAAACTATGGCTACACCTTC.

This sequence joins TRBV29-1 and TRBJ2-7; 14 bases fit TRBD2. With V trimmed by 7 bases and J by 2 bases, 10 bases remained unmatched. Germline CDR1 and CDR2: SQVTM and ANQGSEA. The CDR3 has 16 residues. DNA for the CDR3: TGCAGCGCCCAAGGGACTAGCGGGAGCGGCGCCTACGAGCAGTACTTC. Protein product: CSAQGTSGSGAYEQYF.

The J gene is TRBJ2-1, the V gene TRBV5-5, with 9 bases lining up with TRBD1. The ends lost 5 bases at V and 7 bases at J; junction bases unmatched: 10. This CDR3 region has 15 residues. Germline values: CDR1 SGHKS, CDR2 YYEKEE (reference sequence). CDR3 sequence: CASRAGQGPDNEQFF. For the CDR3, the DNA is TGTGCCAGCAGGGCAGGACAGGGGCCCGATAATGAGCAGTTCTTC.

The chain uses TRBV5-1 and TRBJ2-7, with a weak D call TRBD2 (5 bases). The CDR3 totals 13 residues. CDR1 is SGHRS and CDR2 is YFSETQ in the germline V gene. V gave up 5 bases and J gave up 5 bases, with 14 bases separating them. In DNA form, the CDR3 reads TGCGCCAGCAGGCCTGAGGGCACCCACGAGCAGTACTTC. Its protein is CASRPEGTHEQYF.

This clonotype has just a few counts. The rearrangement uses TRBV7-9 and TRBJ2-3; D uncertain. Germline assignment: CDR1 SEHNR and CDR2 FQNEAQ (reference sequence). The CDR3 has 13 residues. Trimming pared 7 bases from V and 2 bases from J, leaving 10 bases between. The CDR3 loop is CASKASATDTQYF. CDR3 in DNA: TGTGCCAGCAAAGCCAGCGCCACAGATACGCAGTATTTT.

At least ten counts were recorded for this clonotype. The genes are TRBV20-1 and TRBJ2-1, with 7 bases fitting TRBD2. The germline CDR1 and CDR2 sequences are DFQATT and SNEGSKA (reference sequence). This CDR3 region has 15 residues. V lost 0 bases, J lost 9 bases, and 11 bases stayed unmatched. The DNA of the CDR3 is TGCAGTGCTAGAGAAGGCGGGAGAATGTTCACTGAGCAGTTCTTC. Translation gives CSAREGGRMFTEQFF.

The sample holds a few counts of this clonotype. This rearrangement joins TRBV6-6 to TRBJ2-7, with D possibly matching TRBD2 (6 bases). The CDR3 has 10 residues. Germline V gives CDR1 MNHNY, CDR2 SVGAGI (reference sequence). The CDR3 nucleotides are TGTGCCAGCAGCGGCCGGGGGTTCCTCGTC. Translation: CASSGRGFLV.

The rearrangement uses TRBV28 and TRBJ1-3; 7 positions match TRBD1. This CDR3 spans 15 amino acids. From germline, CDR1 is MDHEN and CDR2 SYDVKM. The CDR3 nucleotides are TGTGCTTGCCGGACAGGCGACTTCTCTGGAAACACCATATATTTT. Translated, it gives CACRTGDFSGNTIYF.